This T cell receptor (beta chain) was recorded in a study of control samples from healthy donors and cancer patients. Germline V lookup: CDR1 SGDLS, CDR2 YYNGEE. V shed 0 bases and J shed 0 bases, with 12 bases lying between them. The CDR3 is 17 amino acids. Assay: immunoSEQ multiplex PCR; the TCRdb copy retains only in-frame clones and omits some. The sample has hundreds of thousands of clones, 80% to 95% seen once. The gene calls are TRBV9 and TRBJ2-2; D unresolved. The TCR sequence derives from a man aged 35-49 years with head and neck cancer. The material sequenced was PBMCs. In DNA, the CDR3 is TGTGCCAGCAGCGTAGGAGCGTGGACCCCGAACACCGGGGAGCTGTTTTTT. The encoded protein is CASSVGAWTPNTGELFF.